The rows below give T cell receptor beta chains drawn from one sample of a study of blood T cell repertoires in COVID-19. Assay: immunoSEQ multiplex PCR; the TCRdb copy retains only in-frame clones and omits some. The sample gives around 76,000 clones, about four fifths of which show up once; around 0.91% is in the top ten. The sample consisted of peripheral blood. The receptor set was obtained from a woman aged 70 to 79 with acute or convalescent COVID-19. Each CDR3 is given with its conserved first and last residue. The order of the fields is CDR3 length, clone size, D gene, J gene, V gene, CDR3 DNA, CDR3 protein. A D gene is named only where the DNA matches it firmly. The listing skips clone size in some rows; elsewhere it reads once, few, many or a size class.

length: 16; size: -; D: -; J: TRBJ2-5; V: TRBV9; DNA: TGTGCCAGCAGCGGGAGCGCGACGCACCCTCAAGAGACCCAGTACTTC; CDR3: CASSGSATHPQETQYF
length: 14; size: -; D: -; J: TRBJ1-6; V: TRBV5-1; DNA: TGCGCCAGCAGGCCCGGGACAAGTAATTCACCCCTCCACTTT; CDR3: CASRPGTSNSPLHF
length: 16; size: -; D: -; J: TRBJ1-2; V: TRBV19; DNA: TGTGCCAGTAGTACCTTGGGACACAATATTGGCTATGGCTACACCTTC; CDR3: CASSTLGHNIGYGYTF
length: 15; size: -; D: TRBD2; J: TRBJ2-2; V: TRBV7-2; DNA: TGTGCCAGCAGCCCAGTACTAGCGGGGACCGGGGAGCTGTTTTTT; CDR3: CASSPVLAGTGELFF
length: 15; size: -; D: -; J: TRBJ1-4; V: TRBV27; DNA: TGTGCCAGCAGTACGAAGGGGGTAAGGGGTGAAAAACTGTTTTTT; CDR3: CASSTKGVRGEKLFF
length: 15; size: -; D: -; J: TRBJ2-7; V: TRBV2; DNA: TGTGCCAGCAGTGAGGTCGGAACAGGGTCGGGGGAGCAGTACTTC; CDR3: CASSEVGTGSGEQYF
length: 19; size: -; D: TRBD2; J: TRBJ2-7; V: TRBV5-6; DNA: TGTGCCAGCAGCTTTTTCGGGACTAGCGGGGGTAGGAGCTCCTACGAGCAGTACTTC; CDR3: CASSFFGTSGGRSSYEQYF
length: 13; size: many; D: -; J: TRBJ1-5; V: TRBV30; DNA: TGTGCCTGGGCTATGGGAGGGAATCAGCCCCAGCATTTT; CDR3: CAWAMGGNQPQHF
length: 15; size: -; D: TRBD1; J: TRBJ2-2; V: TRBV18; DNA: TGTGCCAGCTCCCAGGACAGGGGCAACACCGGGGAGCTGTTTTTT; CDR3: CASSQDRGNTGELFF
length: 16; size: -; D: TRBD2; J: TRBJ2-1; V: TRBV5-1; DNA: TGCGCCAGCAGCTCTAGGGGCAGCGGGGCTTACAATGAGCAGTTCTTC; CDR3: CASSSRGSGAYNEQFF
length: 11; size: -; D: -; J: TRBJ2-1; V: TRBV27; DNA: TGTGCCAGCACCCCGGTTAATGAGCAGTTCTTC; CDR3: CASTPVNEQFF
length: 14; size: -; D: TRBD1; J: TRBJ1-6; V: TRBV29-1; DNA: TGCAGCGTTTCAACAGGGGGTCAAGCTTCACCCCTCCACTTT; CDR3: CSVSTGGQASPLHF
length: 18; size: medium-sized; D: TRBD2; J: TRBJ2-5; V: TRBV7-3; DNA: TGTGCCAGCAGCTGTCCTGGACTAGCGGGAGTGTGGGAAGAGACCCAGTACTTC; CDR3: CASSCPGLAGVWEETQYF
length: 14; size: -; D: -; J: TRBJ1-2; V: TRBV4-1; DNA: TGCGCCAGCAGTAGAGCAGGGTCGAACTATGGCTACACCTTC; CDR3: CASSRAGSNYGYTF
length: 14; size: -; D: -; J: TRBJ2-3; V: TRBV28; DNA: TGTGCCAGCAGTTTATCGGGAGCGGCAGATACGCAGTATTTT; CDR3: CASSLSGAADTQYF
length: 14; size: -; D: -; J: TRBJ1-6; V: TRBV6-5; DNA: TGTGCCAGCCGGAGGGGTCGGGAGGATTCACCCCTCCACTTT; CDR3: CASRRGREDSPLHF
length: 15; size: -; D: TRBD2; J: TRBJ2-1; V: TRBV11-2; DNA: TGTGCCAGCAGCCAGGGACTAGGAATATACAATGAGCAGTTCTTC; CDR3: CASSQGLGIYNEQFF
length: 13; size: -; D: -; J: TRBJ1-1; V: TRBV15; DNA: TGTGCCACCAGCAGGAGTATAAACACTGAAGCTTTCTTT; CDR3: CATSRSINTEAFF
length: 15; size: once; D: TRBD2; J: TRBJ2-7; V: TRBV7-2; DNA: TGTGCCAGCAGCCTAGCGGGAGACGTCTCCCACGAGCAGTACTTC; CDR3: CASSLAGDVSHEQYF
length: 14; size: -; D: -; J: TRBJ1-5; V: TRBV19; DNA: TGTGCCAGTAGTTCAGGGTATGGCAATCAGCCCCAGCATTTT; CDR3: CASSSGYGNQPQHF
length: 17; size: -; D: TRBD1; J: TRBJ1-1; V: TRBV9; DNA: TGTGCCAGCAGCGTAGGACCGGGACAGGGGGTGAGCACTGAAGCTTTCTTT; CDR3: CASSVGPGQGVSTEAFF
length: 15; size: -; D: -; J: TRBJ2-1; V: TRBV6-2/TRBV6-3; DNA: TGTGCCAGCAGTACCCCCCTGGGACTCACCAATGAGCAGTTCTTC; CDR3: CASSTPLGLTNEQFF
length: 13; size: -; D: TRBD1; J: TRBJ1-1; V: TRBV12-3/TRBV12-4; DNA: TGTGCCAGCTCCGAATACAGGGGAACTGAAGCTTTCTTT; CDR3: CASSEYRGTEAFF
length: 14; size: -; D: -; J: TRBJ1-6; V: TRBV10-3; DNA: TGTGCCACCTCACCAGGGGCTGATAATTCACCCCTCCACTTT; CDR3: CATSPGADNSPLHF
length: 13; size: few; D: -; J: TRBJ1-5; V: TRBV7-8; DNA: TGTGCCAGCAGCGGGGGGGCTAATCAGCCCCAGCATTTT; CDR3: CASSGGANQPQHF
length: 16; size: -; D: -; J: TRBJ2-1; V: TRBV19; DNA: TGTGCCAGTAGCCCCACCCCCCAGGTATCCTACAATGAGCAGTTCTTC; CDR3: CASSPTPQVSYNEQFF
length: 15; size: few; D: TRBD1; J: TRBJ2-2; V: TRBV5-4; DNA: TGTGCCAGCAGCTTAGGACAGGGCGTAGCCGGGGAGCTGTTTTTT; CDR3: CASSLGQGVAGELFF
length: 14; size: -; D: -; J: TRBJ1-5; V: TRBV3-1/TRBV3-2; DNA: TGTGCCAGCAGCCAAGGAGGGTCGAGGCAGCCCCAGCATTTT; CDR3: CASSQGGSRQPQHF
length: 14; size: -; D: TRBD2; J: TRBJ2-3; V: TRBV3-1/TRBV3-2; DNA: TGTGCCAGCAGCCAAGATTTCAGCGGGAGGACAAGGAATTTT; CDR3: CASSQDFSGRTRNF
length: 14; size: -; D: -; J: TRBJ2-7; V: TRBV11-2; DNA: TGTGCCAGCAGCTTAGGCCAGCGGACCTACGAGCAGTACTTC; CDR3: CASSLGQRTYEQYF
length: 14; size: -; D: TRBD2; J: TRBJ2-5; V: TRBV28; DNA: TGTGCCAGCAGTGGGTTTCGGGGGGGGGAGACCCAGTACTTC; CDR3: CASSGFRGGETQYF
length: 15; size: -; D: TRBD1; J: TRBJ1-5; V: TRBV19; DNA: TGTGCCAGTAGCCGGACAGGGGAGGAACGGCAGCCCCAGCATTTT; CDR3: CASSRTGEERQPQHF
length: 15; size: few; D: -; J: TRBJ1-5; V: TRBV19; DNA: TGTGCCAGTAGTATCGTACAGGGTGAAAGTCAGCCCCAGCATTTT; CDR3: CASSIVQGESQPQHF
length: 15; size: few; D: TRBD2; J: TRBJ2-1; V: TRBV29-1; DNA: TGCAGCGTTGAAAGGGGTAGCGGGGGGGCAAATGAGCAGTTCTTC; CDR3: CSVERGSGGANEQFF
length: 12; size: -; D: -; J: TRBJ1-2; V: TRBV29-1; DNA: TGCAGCGTTGCCTCAGATAACTATGGCTACACCTTC; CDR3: CSVASDNYGYTF
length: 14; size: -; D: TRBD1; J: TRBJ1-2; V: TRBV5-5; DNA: TGTGCCAGCAGCTTGGAATGGACAGGGAATGGCTACACCTTC; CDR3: CASSLEWTGNGYTF
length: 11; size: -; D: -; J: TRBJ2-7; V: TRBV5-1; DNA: TGCGCCAGCAGATCGGCGGGGGAGCAGTACTTC; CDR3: CASRSAGEQYF
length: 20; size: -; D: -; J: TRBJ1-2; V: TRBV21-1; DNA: TGTGCCAGCAGCAAAGCGGCGTTAACGGACTACATCAACACAAACTATGGCTACACCTTC; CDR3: CASSKAALTDYINTNYGYTF
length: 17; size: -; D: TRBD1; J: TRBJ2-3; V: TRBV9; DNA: TGTGCCAGCAGCCAAGGGACAGGGGGCATTGTTGCTGATACGCAGTATTTT; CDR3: CASSQGTGGIVADTQYF
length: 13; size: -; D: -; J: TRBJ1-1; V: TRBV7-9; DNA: TGTGCCAGCAGCTTAGGGAGGAACACTGAAGCTTTCTTT; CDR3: CASSLGRNTEAFF
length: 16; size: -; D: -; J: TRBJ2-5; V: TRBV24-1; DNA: TGTGCCACCAGTGATTTTTCCACTCAGGGTGACGAGACCCAGTACTTC; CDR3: CATSDFSTQGDETQYF